This entry describes one TCR beta chain. With random hexamers, reverse transcription was performed on 0.5 to 1 ug of RNA. One entry per CDR3 protein, called by TCRdb with MiXCR from the immunoSEQ multiplex PCR reads. The sample shows about 240,000 distinct CDR3 sequences, less than 96% of them seen only once. This specimen belongs to a study of CD8 T cells in Susac syndrome. V was trimmed by 10 bases and J by 2 bases, leaving 12 bases between them. This CDR3 spans 12 amino acids. The germline V gene has CDR1 MDHEN and CDR2 SYDVKM. This TCR was sampled from a human donor with Susac syndrome. Material: CD4+ T cells from PBMCs. The chain recombines TRBV28 with TRBJ2-7; D unresolved. CDR3 region: CATYRTTYEQYF. The CDR3 DNA reads as TGTGCCACGTACCGGACCACCTACGAGCAGTACTTC.